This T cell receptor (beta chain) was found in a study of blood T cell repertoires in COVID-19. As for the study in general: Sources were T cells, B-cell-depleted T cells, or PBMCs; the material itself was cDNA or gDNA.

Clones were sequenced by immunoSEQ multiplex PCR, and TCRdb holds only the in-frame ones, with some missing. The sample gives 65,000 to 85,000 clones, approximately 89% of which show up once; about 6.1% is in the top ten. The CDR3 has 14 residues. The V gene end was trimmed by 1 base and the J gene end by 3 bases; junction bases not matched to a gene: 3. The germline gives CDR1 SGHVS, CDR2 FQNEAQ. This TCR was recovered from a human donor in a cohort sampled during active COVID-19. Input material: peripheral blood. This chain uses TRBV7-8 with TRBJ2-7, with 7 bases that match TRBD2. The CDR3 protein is CASSLGAGDYEQYF. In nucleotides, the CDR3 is TGTGCCAGCAGCTTAGGGGCGGGGGACTACGAGCAGTACTTC.